Listed below are T cell receptor beta chains from one sample, sequenced in a study of T cell repertoires in ileal Crohn's disease. TCRdb's copy holds only in-frame clones and misses some; the assay was immunoSEQ multiplex PCR. The profile covers roughly 980 clones, with 86% appearing a single time and under 3% taken by the ten largest. Source material: CD4+ T cells sorted from the ileum. The receptors originated from an adult with Crohn's disease. CDR3s include the opening cysteine and the closing phenylalanine or tryptophan. Each record gives: J gene, clone size, V gene, D gene, CDR3 protein, CDR3 DNA. A D gene is named only where the DNA matches it firmly. Size is stated for part of the rows, as once, few or many counts, or as a class when the clone is expanded.

J gene: TRBJ2-1; clone size: .; V gene: TRBV9; D gene: .; CDR3 protein: CASSAESGTYNEQFF; CDR3 DNA: TGTGCCAGCAGCGCCGAGTCGGGAACCTACAATGAGCAGTTCTTC
J gene: TRBJ2-5; clone size: .; V gene: TRBV18; D gene: .; CDR3 protein: CASSTQETQYF; CDR3 DNA: TGTGCCAGCTCAACTCAAGAGACCCAGTACTTC
J gene: TRBJ2-1; clone size: .; V gene: TRBV4-3; D gene: TRBD2; CDR3 protein: CASSQRTSGRTYNEQFF; CDR3 DNA: TGCGCCAGCAGCCAGAGGACTAGCGGGAGGACTTACAATGAGCAGTTCTTC
J gene: TRBJ2-7; clone size: .; V gene: TRBV5-6; D gene: TRBD2; CDR3 protein: CASSFPGGEQYF; CDR3 DNA: TGTGCCAGCAGCTTCCCGGGGGGCGAGCAGTACTTC
J gene: TRBJ2-1; clone size: .; V gene: TRBV19; D gene: .; CDR3 protein: CASSIGQGQFF; CDR3 DNA: TGTGCCAGTAGTATAGGGCAGGGGCAGTTCTTC
J gene: TRBJ2-1; clone size: .; V gene: TRBV6-1; D gene: TRBD2; CDR3 protein: CASSEIRGGQFF; CDR3 DNA: TGTGCCAGCAGTGAAATTCGGGGGGGGCAGTTCTTC
J gene: TRBJ1-5; clone size: .; V gene: TRBV29-1; D gene: TRBD1; CDR3 protein: CSVGQGIGQPQHF; CDR3 DNA: TGCAGCGTTGGACAGGGAATAGGTCAGCCCCAGCATTTT
J gene: TRBJ2-7; clone size: .; V gene: TRBV19; D gene: TRBD1; CDR3 protein: CASSAGGQGIYEQYF; CDR3 DNA: TGTGCCAGTAGTGCAGGGGGACAGGGGATCTACGAGCAGTACTTC
J gene: TRBJ2-2; clone size: once; V gene: TRBV11-1; D gene: .; CDR3 protein: CASSIRVGGELFF; CDR3 DNA: TGTGCCAGCAGCATCAGGGTCGGCGGGGAGCTGTTTTTT
J gene: TRBJ2-7; clone size: once; V gene: TRBV5-1; D gene: TRBD2; CDR3 protein: CASSWTSGSTAYEQYF; CDR3 DNA: TGCGCCAGCAGCTGGACTAGCGGGAGCACGGCCTACGAGCAGTACTTC
J gene: TRBJ1-2; clone size: .; V gene: TRBV27; D gene: TRBD1; CDR3 protein: CASSLAGQALGGYTF; CDR3 DNA: TGTGCCAGCAGTTTAGCGGGACAGGCTTTGGGTGGCTACACCTTC
J gene: TRBJ2-4; clone size: .; V gene: TRBV7-3; D gene: .; CDR3 protein: CASSSRPRGAAKAKNIQYF; CDR3 DNA: TGTGCCAGCAGCTCCCGACCCAGGGGGGCAGCGAAAGCCAAAAACATTCAGTACTTC
J gene: TRBJ1-1; clone size: .; V gene: TRBV9; D gene: TRBD1; CDR3 protein: CASNRQGDTEAFF; CDR3 DNA: TGTGCCAGCAACAGGCAGGGGGACACTGAAGCTTTCTTT
J gene: TRBJ1-1; clone size: .; V gene: TRBV18; D gene: .; CDR3 protein: CASSPPSGGRVAFF; CDR3 DNA: TGTGCCAGCTCACCCCCGAGTGGGGGCAGAGTAGCTTTCTTT